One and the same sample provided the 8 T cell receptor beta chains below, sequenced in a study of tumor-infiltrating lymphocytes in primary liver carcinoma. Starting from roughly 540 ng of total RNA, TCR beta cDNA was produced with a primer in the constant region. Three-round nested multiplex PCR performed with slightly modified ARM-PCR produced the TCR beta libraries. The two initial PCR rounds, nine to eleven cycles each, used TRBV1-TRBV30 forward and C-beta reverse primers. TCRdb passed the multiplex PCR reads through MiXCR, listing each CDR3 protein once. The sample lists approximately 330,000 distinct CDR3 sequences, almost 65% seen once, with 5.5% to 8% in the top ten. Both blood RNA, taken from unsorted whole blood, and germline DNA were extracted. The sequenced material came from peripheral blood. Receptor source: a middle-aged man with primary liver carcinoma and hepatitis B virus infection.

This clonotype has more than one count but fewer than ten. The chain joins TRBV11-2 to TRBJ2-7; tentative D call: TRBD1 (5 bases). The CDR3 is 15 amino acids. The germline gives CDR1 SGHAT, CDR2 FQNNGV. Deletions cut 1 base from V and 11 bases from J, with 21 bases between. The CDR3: CASSLVPDTSYEKYF. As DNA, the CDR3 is TGTGCCAGCAGCTTAGTCCCGGACACCTCCTATGAGAAGTACTTC.

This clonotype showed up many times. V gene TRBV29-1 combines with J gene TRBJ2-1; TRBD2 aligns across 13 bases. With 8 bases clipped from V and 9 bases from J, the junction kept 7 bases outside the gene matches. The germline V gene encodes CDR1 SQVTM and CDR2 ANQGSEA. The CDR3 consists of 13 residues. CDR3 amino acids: CSTGLAGATEQFF. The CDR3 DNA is TGCAGCACAGGACTAGCGGGAGCGACTGAGCAGTTCTTC.

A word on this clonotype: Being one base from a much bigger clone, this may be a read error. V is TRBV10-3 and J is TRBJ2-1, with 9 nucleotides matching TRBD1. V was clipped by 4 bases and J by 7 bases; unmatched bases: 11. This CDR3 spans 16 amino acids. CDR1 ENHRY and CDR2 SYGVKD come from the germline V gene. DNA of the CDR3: TGTGCCATCAGTGGAACCGGGACAGGGCCCCGTAATGAGCAGTTCTTC. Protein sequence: CAISGTGTGPRNEQFF.

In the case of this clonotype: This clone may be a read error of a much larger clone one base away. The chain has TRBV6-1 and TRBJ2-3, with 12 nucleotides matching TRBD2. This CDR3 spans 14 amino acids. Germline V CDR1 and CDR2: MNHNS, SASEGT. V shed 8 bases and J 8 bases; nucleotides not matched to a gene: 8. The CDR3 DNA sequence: TGTGCCAGCCTAGCGGGAGGGCCTTCGGCTACGCAGTATTTT. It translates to CASLAGGPSATQYF.

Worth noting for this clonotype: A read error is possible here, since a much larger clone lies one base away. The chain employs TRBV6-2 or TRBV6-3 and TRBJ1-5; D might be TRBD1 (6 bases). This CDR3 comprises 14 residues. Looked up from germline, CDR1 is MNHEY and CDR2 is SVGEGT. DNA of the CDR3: TGTGCCAGTAATGGACAGTATAGCAATCAGCCCAAGCATTTT. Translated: CASNGQYSNQPKHF.

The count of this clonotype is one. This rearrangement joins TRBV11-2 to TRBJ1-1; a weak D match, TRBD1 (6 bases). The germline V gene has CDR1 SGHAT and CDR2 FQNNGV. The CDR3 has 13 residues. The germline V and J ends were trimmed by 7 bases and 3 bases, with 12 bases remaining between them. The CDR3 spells CASNARGYTEAFF. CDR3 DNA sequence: TGTGCCAGCAATGCCAGGGGTTACACTGAAGCTTTCTTT.

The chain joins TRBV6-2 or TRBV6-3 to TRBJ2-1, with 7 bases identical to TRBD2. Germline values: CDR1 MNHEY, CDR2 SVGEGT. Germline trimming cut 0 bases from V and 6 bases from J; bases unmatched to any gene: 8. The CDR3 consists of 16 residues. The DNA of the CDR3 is TGTGCCAGCAGTTACTCGACGGTAGCGGGTAGCAATGAGCAGTTCTTC. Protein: CASSYSTVAGSNEQFF.

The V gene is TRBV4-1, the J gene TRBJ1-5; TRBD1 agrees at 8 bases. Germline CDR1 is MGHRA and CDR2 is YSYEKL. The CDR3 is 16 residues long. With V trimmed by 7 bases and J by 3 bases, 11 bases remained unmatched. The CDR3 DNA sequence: TGCGCCAGCATCCCTCAGGGACAGGTAATCAATCAGCCCCAGCATTTT. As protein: CASIPQGQVINQPQHF.